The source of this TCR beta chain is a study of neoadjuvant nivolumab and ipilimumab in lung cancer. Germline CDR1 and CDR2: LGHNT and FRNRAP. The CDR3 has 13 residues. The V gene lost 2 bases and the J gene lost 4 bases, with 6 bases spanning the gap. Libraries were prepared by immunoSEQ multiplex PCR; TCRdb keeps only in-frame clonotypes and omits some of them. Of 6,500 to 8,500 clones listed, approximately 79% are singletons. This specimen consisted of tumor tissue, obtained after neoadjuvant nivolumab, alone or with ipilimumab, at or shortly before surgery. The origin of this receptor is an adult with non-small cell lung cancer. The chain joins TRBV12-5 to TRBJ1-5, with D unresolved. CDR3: CASGLYYNQPQHF. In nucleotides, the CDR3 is TGTGCTAGTGGTTTGTATTATAATCAGCCCCAGCATTTT.